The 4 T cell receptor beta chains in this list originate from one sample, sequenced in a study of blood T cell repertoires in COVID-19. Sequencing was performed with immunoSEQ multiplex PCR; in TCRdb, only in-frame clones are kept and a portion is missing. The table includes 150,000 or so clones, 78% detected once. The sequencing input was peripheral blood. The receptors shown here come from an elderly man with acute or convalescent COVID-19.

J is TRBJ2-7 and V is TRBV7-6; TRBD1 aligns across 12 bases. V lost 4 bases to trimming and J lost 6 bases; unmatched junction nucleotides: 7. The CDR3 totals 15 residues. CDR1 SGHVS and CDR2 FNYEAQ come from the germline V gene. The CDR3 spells CASSSGTGGASEQYV. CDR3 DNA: TGTGCCAGCAGCTCCGGGACAGGGGGCGCGAGCGAGCAGTACGTC.

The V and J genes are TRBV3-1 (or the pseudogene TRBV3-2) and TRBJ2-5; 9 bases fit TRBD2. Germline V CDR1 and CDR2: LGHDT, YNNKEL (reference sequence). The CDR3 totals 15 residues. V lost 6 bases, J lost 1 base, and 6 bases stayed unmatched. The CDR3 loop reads CASSPERGAQETQYF. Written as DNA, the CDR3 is TGTGCCAGCAGTCCGGAGCGGGGGGCCCAAGAGACCCAGTACTTC.

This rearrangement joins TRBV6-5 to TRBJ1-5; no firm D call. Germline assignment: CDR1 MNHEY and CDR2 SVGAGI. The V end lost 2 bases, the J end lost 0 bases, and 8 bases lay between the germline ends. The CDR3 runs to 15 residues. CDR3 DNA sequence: TGTGCCAGCAGTTACCGTGGCGGTAGCAATCAGCCCCAGCATTTT. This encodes CASSYRGGSNQPQHF.

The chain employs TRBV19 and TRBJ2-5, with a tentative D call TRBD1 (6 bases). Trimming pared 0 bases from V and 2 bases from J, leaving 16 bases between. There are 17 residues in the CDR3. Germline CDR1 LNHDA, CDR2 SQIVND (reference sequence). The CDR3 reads CASSIESPKRGQETQYF. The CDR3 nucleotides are TGTGCCAGTAGTATAGAAAGTCCTAAAAGGGGGCAAGAGACCCAGTACTTC.